This entry lists 3 T cell receptor beta chains sequenced from one sample in a study of blood T cell repertoires in COVID-19. The protocol was immunoSEQ multiplex PCR, while the TCRdb copy is restricted to in-frame clones and leaves out a portion. This table holds fewer than 65,000 clones, approximately 91% found once. The sequenced sample was peripheral blood. These receptors originate from a woman aged 60-70 years with active or convalescent COVID-19.

The V call is TRBV2, the J call TRBJ1-5, with 10 positions matching TRBD1. After removal of 6 bases from V and 4 bases from J, the junction contained 9 bases not matched to a gene. Germline assignment: CDR1 SNHLY and CDR2 FYNNEI. The CDR3 contains 16 residues. CDR3 in amino acids: CASRDRQDRGNQPQHF. CDR3 in DNA: TGTGCCAGCAGGGACAGACAGGACAGGGGGAATCAGCCCCAGCATTTT.

There are a few counts of this clone. The chain couples TRBV24-1 to TRBJ2-6; TRBD1 is a possible D gene (5 bases). Germline values: CDR1 KGHDR, CDR2 SFDVKD. The CDR3 is made up of 17 amino acids. V was trimmed by 3 bases and J by 2 bases, leaving 13 bases between them. The CDR3 sequence is CATSDARGLAGANVLTF. For the CDR3, the DNA is TGTGCCACCAGTGATGCTAGGGGTCTTGCTGGGGCCAACGTCCTGACTTTC.

This chain uses TRBV15 with TRBJ2-1; tentative D call: TRBD2 (6 bases). The CDR3 length is 15 residues. Germline values: CDR1 LNHNV, CDR2 YYDKDF (reference sequence). With 0 bases removed from V and 5 bases from J, the gap between germline ends came to 11 bases. The CDR3 here is CATSREGGRNNEQFF. DNA of the CDR3: TGTGCCACCAGCAGAGAGGGGGGAAGGAACAATGAGCAGTTCTTC. The full variable domain, its missing parts supplied by reference TRBV15 and TRBJ2-1, is DAMVIQNPRYQVTQFGKPVTLSCSQTLNHNVMYWYQQKSSQAPKLLFHYYDKDFNNEADTPDNFQSRRPNTSFCFLDIRSPGLGDTAMYLCATSREGGRNNEQFFGPGTRLTVL.